This entry concerns a single TCR beta chain. Its recognized antigen is unknown. No per-base quality is available; no much larger clone lies one base away. The data were obtained in a study of T cell changes during pregnancy in multiple sclerosis (dated by TCRdb to between 2019 and 2020). With regard to the full study: In women with multiple sclerosis, the researchers looked at how the T cell repertoire shifted as pregnancy progressed.

Libraries were made using the immunoSEQ multiplex PCR assay. Sourced from immuneACCESS, this table was stored by TCRdb with only in-frame sequences that have V and J called. A share of the clones is absent; for the studies checked, an unresolved V gene accounts for under half, and the remainder has no known explanation. The sample contains about 38,000 clones, under 95% of them found a single time. Approximately 5% of the sample comes from the top ten. Sequencing was performed on CD8+ T cells from peripheral blood mononuclear cells, taken in the third trimester of pregnancy. The sequence was obtained from a female donor with multiple sclerosis, enrolled in a pregnancy study.

The encoded CDR3 is CASSQDRGGGSGYGYTF. DNA sequence: TGCGCCAGCAGCCAAGATCGGGGAGGGGGTTCGGGCTATGGCTACACCTTC. The rearranged chain carries TRBV4-3 and TRBJ1-2; TRBD1 could be the D gene, as 6 bases match. Between the V and J ends, shortened by 0 bases and 4 bases respectively, the junction contains 18 bases. The CDR3, from cysteine to phenylalanine, totals 17 residues. The DNA shown is the 51-base CDR3, in frame from base 1. CDR1 and CDR2, per the germline V gene, are LGHNA and YSLEER.